This TCR beta chain was identified in a study of identical twins. Study conclusions and caveats: Compared with models, monozygotic twins showed more out-of-frame TCR alpha sharing. Whereas memory repertoires showed no such difference, abundant cord blood beta clonotypes carried fewer insertions.

MiXCR, applied by TCRdb to the 5' RACE reads, yields one record per CDR3 protein. Among 450,000 or so distinct CDR3 sequences, 15% to 20% were seen once, and the ten largest hold roughly 12%. The germline V gene has CDR1 SQVTM and CDR2 ANQGSEA. The CDR3 is 18 amino acids. Trimming stripped 4 bases from V and 5 bases from J, with 26 bases between. At least ten counts were recorded for this clonotype. The antigen remains undetermined. V usage is TRBV29-1 and J usage is TRBJ2-2; D is perhaps TRBD2 (6 bases). The receptor comes from a man between 50 and 59 years old in good health. Sequencing was done on a sample of naive T cells sorted from blood. The CDR3 DNA reads TGCAGCGTTGGCCCCCAGCTGGGGGGATTAGAGGGGACCGGGGAGCTGTTTTTT. As protein: CSVGPQLGGLEGTGELFF.